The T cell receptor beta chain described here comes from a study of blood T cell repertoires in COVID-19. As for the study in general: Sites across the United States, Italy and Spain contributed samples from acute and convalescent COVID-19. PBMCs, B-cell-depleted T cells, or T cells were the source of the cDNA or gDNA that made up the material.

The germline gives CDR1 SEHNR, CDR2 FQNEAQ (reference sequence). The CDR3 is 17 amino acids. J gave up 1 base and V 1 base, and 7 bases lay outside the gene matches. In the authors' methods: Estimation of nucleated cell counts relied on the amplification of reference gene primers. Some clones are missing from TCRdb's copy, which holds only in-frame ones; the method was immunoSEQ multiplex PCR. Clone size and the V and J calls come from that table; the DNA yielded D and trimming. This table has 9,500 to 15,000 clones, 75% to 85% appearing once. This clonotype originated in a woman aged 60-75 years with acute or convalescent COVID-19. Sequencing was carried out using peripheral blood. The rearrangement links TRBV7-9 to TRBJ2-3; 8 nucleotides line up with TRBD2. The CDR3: CASSLVRPGLGTDTQYF. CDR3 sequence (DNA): TGTGCCAGCAGCTTAGTACGCCCGGGACTAGGCACAGATACGCAGTATTTT. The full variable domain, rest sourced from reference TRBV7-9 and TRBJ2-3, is DTGVSQNPRHKITKRGQNVTFRCDPISEHNRLYWYRQTLGQGPEFLTYFQNEAQLEKSRLLSDRFSAERPKGSFSTLEIQRTEQGDSAMYLCASSLVRPGLGTDTQYFGPGTRLTVL.